Below are 27 T cell receptor beta chains sequenced from a single sample in a study of T cell repertoires in cytomegalovirus infection. No antigen has been identified for these receptors. TCRdb recomputed calls from the reads with MiXCR, one row per CDR3 protein. In the table there are 900,000 to 950,000 distinct CDR3 sequences, around a third of which are singletons. Sequenced material: cultured CD8+ T cells from PBMCs, taken from culture after CMV antigen stimulation. The receptor set was obtained from a human donor in good health (CMV status not recorded). Some clones in this sample may be carry-over from other donors' samples.

The V gene is TRBV19, the J gene TRBJ2-1; D unresolved. This CDR3 spans 13 amino acids. The V gene's germline CDR1 is LNHDA and CDR2 SQIVND (reference sequence). The V end was cut by 10 bases, the J end by 4 bases, with 14 bases between. The CDR3 protein is CATKQDIYNEQFF. The CDR3 coding sequence is TGTGCCACCAAACAAGATATATACAATGAGCAGTTCTTC.

V gene TRBV6-6 combines with J gene TRBJ2-5, with 7 bases aligning to TRBD1. Unmatched junction bases numbered 3, after V lost 5 bases and J lost 0 bases. The CDR3 extends over 14 amino acids. CDR1 and CDR2 (germline): MNHNY, SVGAGI (reference sequence). As DNA, the CDR3 is TGTGCCAGCAGTAAACAGGGGTACCAAGAGACCCAGTACTTC. It is translated as CASSKQGYQETQYF.

This chain connects TRBV10-2 to TRBJ2-3, with no clear D. Germline V gives CDR1 WSHSY, CDR2 SAAADI. V was trimmed by 3 bases and J by 0 bases, leaving 10 bases between them. This CDR3 has 15 amino acids. The CDR3 bases are TGCGCCAGCAGTGAAACAGTTCTTAGCACAGATACGCAGTATTTT. It specifies CASSETVLSTDTQYF.

In its sample, this clonotype was seen many times. V is TRBV12-3 or TRBV12-4 and J is TRBJ1-2; TRBD1 might be the D (5 bases). Trimming left V 3 bases short and J 4 bases short, with 15 bases between. This CDR3 spans 15 amino acids. CDR3 bases: TGTGCCAGCAGTTTGGAAGGGGCCCATACCTATGGCTACACCTTC. Translated: CASSLEGAHTYGYTF.

The chain is built from TRBV6-2 or TRBV6-3 and TRBJ1-5; a weak D match, TRBD1 (6 bases). CDR3 size: 16 residues. Trimming shortened V by 6 bases and J by 8 bases, and 23 bases separated the two germline ends. Germline V gene lookup returns CDR1 MNHEY and CDR2 SVGEGT. The CDR3 reads CASSLLRVGGAEPQHF. In nucleotides, the CDR3 is TGTGCCAGCAGCCTTCTCCGGGTGGGGGGCGCGGAGCCCCAGCATTTT.

CDR3 protein: CSVILSATGGTNYGYTF. In DNA form, the CDR3 reads TGCAGCGTAATACTCTCTGCGACAGGGGGGACTAACTATGGCTACACCTTC. This sequence joins TRBV29-1 and TRBJ1-2; TRBD1 aligns across 9 bases. Trimming at V came to 6 bases and at J to 0 bases, leaving 14 bases not matched to a gene. This CDR3 is 17 amino acids long. Per the germline V gene, CDR1 is SQVTM and CDR2 is ANQGSEA.

This clonotype appeared a few times. The chain carries TRBV27 and TRBJ2-7; D is unclear. Trimming took off 5 bases at V and 1 base at J, with 18 bases between the two ends. The CDR3 spans 16 residues. Germline loops: CDR1 MNHEY, CDR2 SMNVEV (reference sequence). This CDR3 reads CASSIRPTAYSYEQYF. The DNA for the CDR3 is TGTGCCAGCAGTATCAGGCCGACGGCCTATTCCTACGAGCAGTACTTC.

The chain joins TRBV7-9 to TRBJ2-7; D might be TRBD1 (5 bases). There are 14 residues in the CDR3. CDR1 and CDR2 (germline): SEHNR, FQNEAQ (reference sequence). The V end was cut by 3 bases, the J end by 7 bases, with 16 bases between. CDR3 loop: CASSFAGNPWEQYF. CDR3 nucleotide sequence: TGTGCCAGCAGCTTCGCAGGGAACCCTTGGGAGCAGTACTTC.

This sequence joins TRBV6-4 and TRBJ1-1; 11 nucleotides match TRBD1. Trimming removed 6 bases from V and 4 bases from J; junction bases left unmatched: 16. CDR3 length: 18 amino acids. CDR1 MRHNA and CDR2 SNTAGT come from the germline V gene. The CDR3 DNA follows: TGTGCCAGCAGACGTGCTACCCTCCCCGGGACAGGGGGCACTGAAGCTTTCTTT. Protein sequence: CASRRATLPGTGGTEAFF.

This clonotype was counted a few times. This chain links TRBV7-9 with TRBJ2-7; D is perhaps TRBD1 (5 bases). Germline loops: CDR1 SEHNR, CDR2 FQNEAQ (reference sequence). CDR3 length: 14 amino acids. V dropped 5 bases and J dropped 3 bases, with 14 bases sitting between them. CDR3 residues: CASSPSLRDYEQYV. As DNA, the CDR3 is TGTGCCAGCAGCCCATCGCTCAGGGACTACGAGCAGTACGTC.

The rearrangement uses TRBV10-3 and TRBJ2-3; the match to TRBD2 covers 13 bases. V lost 6 bases to trimming and J lost 0 bases; unmatched junction nucleotides: 9. CDR3 length equals 18 residues. The germline V gene has CDR1 ENHRY and CDR2 SYGVKD. The CDR3 spells CAIRKTSGGPFSTDTQYF. The CDR3 DNA reads TGTGCCATCAGGAAGACTAGCGGGGGGCCATTTAGCACAGATACGCAGTATTTT.

This chain joins TRBV4-3 and TRBJ2-7, with a weak D call TRBD2 (5 bases). The CDR3 runs 14 residues. Germline lookup yields CDR1 LGHNA and CDR2 YSLEER. The V and J ends lost 0 bases and 7 bases respectively, with 13 bases between them. CDR3 sequence: CASSQDPGPGEQYV. CDR3 coding DNA: TGCGCCAGCAGCCAAGATCCGGGCCCGGGGGAGCAGTACGTC.

The chain uses TRBV10-3 and TRBJ1-1; unclear D gene. The V gene's germline CDR1 is ENHRY and CDR2 SYGVKD. Deletions cut 3 bases from V and 2 bases from J, with 7 bases between. The CDR3 is 13 residues long. The CDR3, as DNA: TGTGCCATCAGTGAAGCAGTTAACACTGAAGCTTTCTTT. Protein product: CAISEAVNTEAFF.

This clonotype was counted at least ten times. The V and J genes are TRBV7-8 and TRBJ2-7; D is possibly TRBD2 (5 bases). The CDR3 consists of 13 residues. V shed 1 base and J shed 3 bases, with 7 bases lying between them. CDR1 and CDR2 from the germline V gene are SGHVS and FQNEAQ. Here the CDR3 DNA reads TGTGCCAGCAGCTTAGGCGGGTACTACGAGCAGTACGTC. Protein sequence: CASSLGGYYEQYV.

V usage is TRBV12-5 and J usage is TRBJ1-1; no firm D call. CDR3 length equals 10 residues. V was trimmed by 0 bases and J by 12 bases, leaving 5 bases between them. Germline-derived CDR1 and CDR2 are LGHNT and FRNRAP. CDR3 protein: CASGLVPTFF. For the CDR3, the DNA is TGTGCTAGTGGTTTGGTCCCCACTTTCTTT. Together with reference TRBV12-5 and TRBJ1-1, the CDR3 gives the full variable domain: DARVTQTPRHKVTEMGQEVTMRCQPILGHNTVFWYRQTMMQGLELLAYFRNRAPLDDSGMPKDRFSAEMPDATLATLKIQPSEPRDSAVYFCASGLVPTFFGQGTRLTVV.

A note on this clonotype: A read error may explain this, as a much larger clone is one base away. This chain uses TRBV7-8 with TRBJ1-2, with D uncertain. CDR1 is SGHVS and CDR2 is FQNEAQ in the germline V gene. This CDR3 region has 16 residues. The CDR3 region has the DNA TGTGTCAGCAGCTTAAGGGCGGAGGGCCCCGACTATGGCTACACCTTC. It codes for CVSSLRAEGPDYGYTF.

This clonotype was seen only a few times. V and J are TRBV14 and TRBJ2-1; the D gene could be TRBD1 or TRBD2 (6 bases each). Trimming removed 3 bases at V and 9 bases at J, with 15 bases between. The V gene's germline CDR1 is SGHDN and CDR2 FVKESK. CDR3 length equals 14 residues. The chain's CDR3 is CASSQLGGLGEQFF. CDR3 in DNA: TGTGCCAGCAGCCAGCTGGGGGGCCTCGGTGAGCAGTTCTTC.

In this sample, this clonotype turned up a few times. The rearrangement uses TRBV6-1 and TRBJ2-1; 11 bases fit TRBD2. The CDR3 sequence is 15 residues long. V lost 6 bases to trimming and J lost 5 bases; unmatched junction nucleotides: 6. From germline, CDR1 is MNHNS and CDR2 SASEGT. The DNA of the CDR3 is TGTGCCAGCAGAGTAGCGGGGGGGTTCAACAATGAGCAGTTCTTC. Amino acids: CASRVAGGFNNEQFF.

This clonotype was counted only a few times. V and J are TRBV27 and TRBJ2-1; 7 positions match TRBD2. The ends lost 6 bases at V and 7 bases at J; junction bases unmatched: 12. From germline, CDR1 is MNHEY and CDR2 SMNVEV (reference sequence). CDR3 length equals 15 residues. CDR3 coding DNA: TGTGCCAGCAGCCCCTCCGGGGGGACCAGAAATGAGCAGTTCTTC. This encodes CASSPSGGTRNEQFF.

V is TRBV2 and J is TRBJ2-7; perhaps TRBD2 as D (5 bases). The V end was cut by 7 bases, the J end by 6 bases, with 13 bases between. This CDR3 is built from 12 residues. The germline V gene has CDR1 SNHLY and CDR2 FYNNEI. CDR3 amino acids: CASMERVFEQYF. In nucleotides, the CDR3 is TGTGCCAGCATGGAGAGGGTCTTCGAGCAGTACTTC.

This clonotype has a handful of counts. The chain recombines TRBV5-6 with TRBJ1-3; a weak D match, TRBD1 (6 bases). The CDR3 is 15 residues long. The germline V gene encodes CDR1 SGHDT and CDR2 YYEEEE. The germline V and J ends were trimmed by 1 base and 6 bases, with 14 bases remaining between them. CDR3 sequence (DNA): TGTGCCAGCAGCTTGATAGGGGGAAACGCAAACACCATATATTTT. It encodes CASSLIGGNANTIYF.

In its sample, this clonotype was seen once. The chain employs TRBV6-5 and TRBJ1-3; no clear D gene. This CDR3 is 13 amino acids long. V dropped 4 bases and J dropped 4 bases, with 8 bases sitting between them. Germline V gives CDR1 MNHEY, CDR2 SVGAGI. The CDR3 spells CASSWGMGNTIYF. The CDR3 DNA reads TGTGCCAGCAGTTGGGGTATGGGAAACACCATATATTTT.

The chain has TRBV27 and TRBJ2-5, with no clear D. This CDR3 contains 14 residues. Germline V gene lookup returns CDR1 MNHEY and CDR2 SMNVEV (reference sequence). Trimming took 1 base from V and 3 from J, leaving 9 bases between them. CDR3 bases: TGTGCCAGCAGTTTATATCGGGCGGAAGAGACCCAGTACTTC. This translates into CASSLYRAEETQYF.

The chain links TRBV12-3 or TRBV12-4 to TRBJ1-4; D ambiguous. V lost 5 bases, J lost 8 bases, and 0 bases lay in between. CDR3 length: 9 residues. The CDR3 bases are TGTGCCAGCAGTGAAAAACTGTTTTTT. This gives the protein CASSEKLFF.

The chain is built from TRBV12-3 or TRBV12-4 and TRBJ2-1; 7 bases fit TRBD1. The ends lost 3 bases at V and 13 bases at J; junction bases unmatched: 6. This CDR3 has 12 amino acids. DNA of the CDR3: TGTGCCAGCAGTTTTGGGACAGATAGACAGTTCTTC. Its translation: CASSFGTDRQFF.

The rearrangement joins TRBV6-2 or TRBV6-3 to TRBJ1-2; 10 nucleotides line up with TRBD1. Germline CDR1 is MNHEY and CDR2 is SVGEGT. The CDR3 is 15 amino acids. The J segment lost 6 bases and the V segment lost 2 bases, leaving 6 bases of the junction unmatched. The CDR3: CASSYRDRGVHGYTF. The CDR3 bases are TGTGCCAGCAGTTACCGGGACAGGGGTGTACATGGCTACACCTTC.

The genes are TRBV29-1 and TRBJ2-7; D may be TRBD2 (5 bases). CDR1 SQVTM and CDR2 ANQGSEA come from the germline V gene. V was trimmed by 3 bases and J by 4 bases, leaving 19 bases between them. The CDR3 has 15 residues. For the CDR3, the DNA is TGCAGCGTTGATTTGGTCGGGATCGCACCATACGAGCAGTACTTC. It specifies CSVDLVGIAPYEQYF.